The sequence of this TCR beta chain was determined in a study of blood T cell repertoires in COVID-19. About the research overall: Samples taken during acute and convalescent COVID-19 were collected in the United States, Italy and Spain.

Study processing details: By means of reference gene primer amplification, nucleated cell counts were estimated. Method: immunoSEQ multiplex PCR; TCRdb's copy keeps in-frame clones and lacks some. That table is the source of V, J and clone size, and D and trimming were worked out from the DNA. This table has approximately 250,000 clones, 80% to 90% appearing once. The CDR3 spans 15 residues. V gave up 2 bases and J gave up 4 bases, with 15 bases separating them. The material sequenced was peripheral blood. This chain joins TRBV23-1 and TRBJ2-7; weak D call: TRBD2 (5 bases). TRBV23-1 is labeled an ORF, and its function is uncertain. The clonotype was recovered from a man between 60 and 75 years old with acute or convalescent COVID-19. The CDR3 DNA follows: TGCGCCAGCAGTCAAGTAGGCCTAGCCACTTACGAGCAGTACTTC. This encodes CASSQVGLATYEQYF.